This T cell receptor (beta chain) was recovered during a study of high-grade serous ovarian cancer treatment subgroups (dated by TCRdb to about 2021). Broadly, across the study: Sequencing yielded a mean of about 15,000 reads and some 7,500 unique TCR beta rearrangements per sample. In total there were around 99 samples, since every patient provided one primary tumor sample and two metastatic tumor samples. Of the 30 patients in the cohort, around ten had no residual disease after primary surgery (R0), around ten were excellent NACT responders, and around ten were poor NACT responders. The study examined TCR beta repertoires in high-grade serous ovarian cancer patients who were grouped under a laparoscopic triage algorithm by complete gross resection or by neoadjuvant chemotherapy response.

Concerning this clone: Its antigen is still unknown. No much larger clone exists at a distance of one base, and base qualities are not known.

V and J lose 0 bases and 4 bases, and a span of 15 bases separates them. The germline V gene sets CDR1 to LGHNA and CDR2 to YNFKEQ. From cysteine to phenylalanine, the CDR3 is 16 amino acids long. The CDR3 DNA has 48 bases and is translated from base 1. The approximately 90 tumor samples were subjected to high-throughput TCR profiling using ImmunoSEQ. The study's processing was this. To measure repertoire diversity, the metrics used were richness (unique productive sequences), clonality, evenness and relatedness, and the Bhattacharyya coefficient was used to assess similarity between samples. A sensitivity analysis excluded TCRs with fewer than two reads and gave consistent conclusions. TCRdb obtained this table from immuneACCESS and retained in-frame rearrangements with V and J assigned. These tables miss some clones; where compared with another copy, unresolved V genes account for less than half of the shortfall, and the remainder is unexplained. The V and J calls and clone size were taken over from that table, and D and trimming were inferred from the DNA. This sample comprises about 4,300 clones, roughly three quarters of them detected only once. The ten largest clonotypes hold more than 15% of the sample.

Tumor samples were collected prior to definitive surgery or chemotherapy. Genomic DNA was extracted by the MD Anderson Biospecimen Extraction Resource, and TCR sequencing was done by the MD Anderson Cancer Genomics Laboratory. What the study reported, not specific to this receptor: TCR clonal relatedness correlated positively with neoantigen level and, by trend, with copy number variation and mutation load from whole-genome sequencing. Repertoire similarity between tumors from the same patient ranged from about 0.1 to 0.8, while tumors from different patients showed almost no similarity. Spatial information was not captured by bulk tumor TCR sequencing, so insight into HGSC tumor complexity and diversity was limited. TCR repertoire analyses focused on CDR3; CDR1 and CDR2 were not analyzed.

The sequence came from a human donor with high-grade serous ovarian cancer. The chain is assembled from TRBV4-2 and TRBJ2-5; the D match is possibly TRBD1 or TRBD2, with 6 bases aligned in each. Input material: tumor tissue. The DNA sequence follows: TGTGCCAGCAGCCAAGAGTTGACTAGAGGGGGAGAGACCCAGTACTTC. Its coded protein is CASSQELTRGGETQYF.